This T cell receptor (beta chain) was found in a study of blood T cell repertoires in COVID-19. Deletions cut 0 bases from V and 3 bases from J, with 6 bases between. Germline V CDR1 and CDR2: SGHNT, YYREEE (reference sequence). The CDR3 consists of 14 residues. Produced via immunoSEQ multiplex PCR; TCRdb's table is partial and in-frame only. The sample comprises over 250,000 clones, roughly 89% of which are singletons, and roughly 2.1% rests with the top ten. Sequenced material: peripheral blood. The clonotype was recovered from a man aged 50 to 59 with acute or convalescent COVID-19. The chain is built from TRBV5-4 and TRBJ2-2; maybe TRBD2 (5 bases). CDR3 bases: TGTGCCAGCAGCTTGGACGGGGACACCGGGGAGCTGTTTTTT. This sequence encodes CASSLDGDTGELFF.